This T cell receptor beta chain was sequenced for a study of T cell therapy after organ transplantation. Study overall: T cell doses, up to 6, came every 2 weeks; follow-up lasted roughly 30 weeks. Of around 10 patients, eight responded clinically and two did not. Across 2 to 6 intravenous infusions, patients got a median of 1.92 x 10^8 CMV-specific T cells. Study-wide points: Pretherapy CD8 clonality inversely correlated with its fold change after therapy.

On this clone: What it recognizes is unknown.

Stated time point: 4-8 weeks after completion of therapy. The CDR3 length is 12 residues. V was trimmed by 5 bases and J by 5 bases, leaving 8 bases between them. Germline V gene data show CDR1 as SGDLS and CDR2 as YYNGEE. This table comes from immunoSEQ multiplex PCR, and its TCRdb copy is limited to in-frame clones, with some not included. The sample has 15,000 to 20,000 clones; about four fifths are singletons. The V and J genes are TRBV9 and TRBJ2-1; D gene ambiguous. Source: CD8+ T cells from blood, taken after autologous CMV-specific T cell therapy. The TCR comes from a human patient who had received a solid organ transplant and had CMV disease. A subset of T cells may come from the graft donor. CDR3 DNA sequence: TGTGCCAGCAGGGCCTCTAACAATGAGCAGTTCTTC. Encoded protein: CASRASNNEQFF.